This T cell receptor (beta chain) was recovered during a study of shared clonotypes between healthy human individuals. Using immunoSEQ multiplex PCR, the repertoire was profiled, and TCRdb retains in-frame clones only, with some absent. Altogether more than 2 million clones are present, 90% to 95% being singletons, with the ten largest covering 1.5% to 2%. CDR3 size: 12 residues. Per the germline V gene, CDR1 is LNHNV and CDR2 is YYDKDF (reference sequence). V was clipped by 5 bases and J by 7 bases, with 11 bases between them. Study-wide results and caveats: Clonotype sharing among donors was thought likely to change with sequencing depth. When naive CD4 clonotypes were compared across a handful of donors, 4% to 6.5% were shared.

Positive CCR7 selection of CD45RO-negative cells yielded the naive CD8 cells, and terminally differentiated effector memory CD45RA+ cells were excluded. On this clone: Its antigen is still unknown.

The TCR sequence derives from a man aged 18 to 30 in good health. Some clones in this sample may be carry-over from other donors' samples. Input material: naive CD8+ T cells from PBMCs. The V call is TRBV15, the J call TRBJ1-1; weak D call: TRBD1 (6 bases). The chain's CDR3 is CATSGPDSEAFF. The CDR3 DNA sequence: TGTGCCACCAGCGGGCCGGACAGTGAAGCTTTCTTT.